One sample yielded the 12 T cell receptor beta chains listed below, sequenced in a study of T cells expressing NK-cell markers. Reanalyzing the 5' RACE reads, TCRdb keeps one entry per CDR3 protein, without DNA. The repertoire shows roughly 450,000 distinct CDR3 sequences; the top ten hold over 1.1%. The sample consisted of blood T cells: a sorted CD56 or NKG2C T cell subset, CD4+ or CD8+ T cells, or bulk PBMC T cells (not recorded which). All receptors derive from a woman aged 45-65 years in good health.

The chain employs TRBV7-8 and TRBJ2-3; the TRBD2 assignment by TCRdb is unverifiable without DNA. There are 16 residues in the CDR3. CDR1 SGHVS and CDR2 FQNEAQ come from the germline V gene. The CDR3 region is CASSFRLASGDYTQYF.

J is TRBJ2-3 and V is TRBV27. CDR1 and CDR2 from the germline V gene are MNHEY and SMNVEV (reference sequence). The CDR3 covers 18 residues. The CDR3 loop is CASSLSIRSRTSTDTQYF.

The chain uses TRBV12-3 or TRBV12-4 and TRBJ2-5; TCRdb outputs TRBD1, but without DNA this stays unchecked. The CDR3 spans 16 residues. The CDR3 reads CASSLSAAAMLGAQYF.

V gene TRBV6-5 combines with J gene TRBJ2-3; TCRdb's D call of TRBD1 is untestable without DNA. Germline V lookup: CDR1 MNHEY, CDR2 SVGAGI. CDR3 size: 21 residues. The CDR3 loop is CASHRLGTGGFETSGTDTQYF.

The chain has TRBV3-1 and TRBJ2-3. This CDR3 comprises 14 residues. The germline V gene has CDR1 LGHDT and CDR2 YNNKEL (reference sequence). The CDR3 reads CASPHATRTDTQYF.

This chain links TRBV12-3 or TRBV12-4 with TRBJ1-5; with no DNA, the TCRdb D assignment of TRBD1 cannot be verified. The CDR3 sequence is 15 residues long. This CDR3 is CASSLRQVGGQPQHF.

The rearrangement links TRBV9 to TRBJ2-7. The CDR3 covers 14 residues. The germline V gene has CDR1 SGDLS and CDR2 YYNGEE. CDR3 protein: CASSVGTLSYEQYF.

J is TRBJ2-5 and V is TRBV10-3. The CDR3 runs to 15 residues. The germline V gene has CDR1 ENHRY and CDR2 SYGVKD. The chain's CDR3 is CAISGGLLYQETQYF.

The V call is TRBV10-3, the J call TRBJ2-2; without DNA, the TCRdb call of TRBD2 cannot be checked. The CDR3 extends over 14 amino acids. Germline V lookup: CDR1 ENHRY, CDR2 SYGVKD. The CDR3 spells CAISAGVETGELFF.

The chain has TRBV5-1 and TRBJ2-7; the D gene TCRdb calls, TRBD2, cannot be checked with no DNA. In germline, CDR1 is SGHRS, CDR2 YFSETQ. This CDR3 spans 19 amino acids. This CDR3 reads CASSIYPGLAGESSYEQYF. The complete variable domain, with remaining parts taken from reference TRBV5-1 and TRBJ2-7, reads KAGVTQTPRYLIKTRGQQVTLSCSPISGHRSVSWYQQTPGQGLQFLFEYFSETQRNKGNFPGRFSGRQFSNSRSEMNVSTLELGDSALYLCASSIYPGLAGESSYEQYFGPGTRLTVT.

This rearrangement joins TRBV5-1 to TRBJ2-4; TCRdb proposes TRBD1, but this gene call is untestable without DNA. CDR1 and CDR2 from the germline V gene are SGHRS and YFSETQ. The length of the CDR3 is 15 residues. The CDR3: CASSLQGLAKNIQYF.

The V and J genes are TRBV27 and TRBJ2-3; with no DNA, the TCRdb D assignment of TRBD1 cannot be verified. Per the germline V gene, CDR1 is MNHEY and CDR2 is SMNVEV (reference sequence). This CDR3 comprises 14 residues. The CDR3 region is CASTPGQGTDTQYF.